This is a list of T cell receptor beta chains from one sample in a study of cytomegalovirus exposure and HLA in healthy donors. The method was immunoSEQ multiplex PCR; TCRdb's version includes in-frame clones alone and lacks a portion of them. The repertoire holds some 150,000 clones, with about 65% as singletons. Material for sequencing was PBMCs. These receptors all stem from a woman in her thirties in good health and CMV-seronegative. Both conserved end residues are part of each CDR3. A D gene is named only where the DNA matches it firmly.

CDR3: CASTGGAENTEAFF
length: 14
D: TRBD1
V: TRBV28
J: TRBJ1-1

CDR3: CASSSRENGDTQYF
length: 14
D: -
V: TRBV7-2
J: TRBJ2-3

CDR3: CASSQEGTSADTQYF
length: 15
D: TRBD2
V: TRBV4-3
J: TRBJ2-3

CDR3: CSVDNQAGGDTQYF
length: 14
D: -
V: TRBV29-1
J: TRBJ2-3

CDR3: CASSLGGSGYTF
length: 12
D: -
V: TRBV5-6
J: TRBJ1-2

CDR3: CASSQGRGIGGEPQHF
length: 16
D: -
V: TRBV4-2
J: TRBJ1-5

CDR3: CASSPTGMFDQPQHF
length: 15
D: TRBD1
V: TRBV18
J: TRBJ1-5

CDR3: CASRQAGRKTEAFF
length: 14
D: -
V: TRBV13
J: TRBJ1-1

CDR3: CASSQEIAGRQPQHF
length: 15
D: -
V: TRBV4-2
J: TRBJ1-5

CDR3: CASYSGLTHEQYF
length: 13
D: TRBD2
V: TRBV6-6
J: TRBJ2-7

CDR3: CSVAYGGGNQPQHF
length: 14
D: -
V: TRBV29-1
J: TRBJ1-5

CDR3: CSVGGLAVYEQYF
length: 13
D: TRBD2
V: TRBV29-1
J: TRBJ2-7

CDR3: CASSHRRVPEAFF
length: 13
D: -
V: TRBV7-2
J: TRBJ1-1

CDR3: CASSVTRAGELFF
length: 13
D: -
V: TRBV11-3
J: TRBJ2-2

CDR3: CASSQDPGLNTDTQYF
length: 16
D: -
V: TRBV4-3
J: TRBJ2-3

CDR3: CASSEEGYEQYF
length: 12
D: -
V: TRBV2
J: TRBJ2-7

CDR3: CAWIPRTDKNTEAFF
length: 15
D: -
V: TRBV30
J: TRBJ1-1

CDR3: CASSYVLVAGASDYYEQYF
length: 19
D: TRBD2
V: TRBV4-2
J: TRBJ2-7

CDR3: CASSHPGEAGNTIYF
length: 15
D: -
V: TRBV4-1
J: TRBJ1-3

CDR3: CASRRAGRGNTEAFF
length: 15
D: -
V: TRBV6-5
J: TRBJ1-1

CDR3: CASSSPGQASYEQYF
length: 15
D: TRBD1
V: TRBV7-2
J: TRBJ2-7

CDR3: CASSYGTGDPYEQYF
length: 15
D: TRBD1
V: TRBV4-1
J: TRBJ2-7

CDR3: CASSTGWDNEKLFF
length: 14
D: -
V: TRBV19
J: TRBJ1-4

CDR3: CASSSPRVTTDTQYF
length: 15
D: -
V: TRBV9
J: TRBJ2-3

CDR3: CASSHYSTKIADTGELFF
length: 18
D: -
V: TRBV4-3
J: TRBJ2-2

CDR3: CASSSTGIGNSPLHF
length: 15
D: -
V: TRBV7-2
J: TRBJ1-6

CDR3: CATSRVPGQNYGYTF
length: 15
D: TRBD1
V: TRBV15
J: TRBJ1-2

CDR3: CASRSSASTDTQYF
length: 14
D: -
V: TRBV6-5
J: TRBJ2-3

CDR3: CASSYLPADFANEQFF
length: 16
D: -
V: TRBV7-6
J: TRBJ2-1

CDR3: CASTAGINSNQPQHF
length: 15
D: -
V: TRBV5-8
J: TRBJ1-5

CDR3: CASSLTQENEAFF
length: 13
D: -
V: TRBV6-1
J: TRBJ1-1

CDR3: CASRPSGGSSYNEQFF
length: 16
D: TRBD1
V: TRBV2
J: TRBJ2-1

CDR3: CAWSRGYSNQPQHF
length: 14
D: -
V: TRBV30
J: TRBJ1-5

CDR3: CASSPLDTDNEQFF
length: 14
D: -
V: TRBV28
J: TRBJ2-1

CDR3: CASSLDSSVQPQHF
length: 14
D: -
V: TRBV7-9
J: TRBJ1-5

CDR3: CAWRTPTGAPSPLHF
length: 15
D: TRBD1
V: TRBV30
J: TRBJ1-6

CDR3: CASSHLGDLYGYTF
length: 14
D: -
V: TRBV14
J: TRBJ1-2

CDR3: CASSNGLARYQETQYF
length: 16
D: TRBD2
V: TRBV9
J: TRBJ2-5

CDR3: CASSPRLAGGGEQYF
length: 15
D: TRBD2
V: TRBV9
J: TRBJ2-7

CDR3: CASRPVGGEQFF
length: 12
D: -
V: TRBV27
J: TRBJ2-1

CDR3: CASSDQGFGYTF
length: 12
D: -
V: TRBV7-9
J: TRBJ1-2

CDR3: CASSLLIKPYEQYF
length: 14
D: -
V: TRBV14
J: TRBJ2-7

CDR3: CASRIRGRETQYF
length: 13
D: -
V: TRBV7-9
J: TRBJ2-5

CDR3: CASGQGPPYNEQFF
length: 14
D: TRBD1
V: TRBV11-2
J: TRBJ2-1

CDR3: CASSFQRGAWANVLTF
length: 16
D: TRBD2
V: TRBV7-8
J: TRBJ2-6

CDR3: CASRTRGDRGWYEQYF
length: 16
D: TRBD1
V: TRBV11-2
J: TRBJ2-7

CDR3: CASQTGWAGVRETQYF
length: 16
D: TRBD2
V: TRBV28
J: TRBJ2-5

CDR3: CASSIAESTDTQYF
length: 14
D: -
V: TRBV4-1
J: TRBJ2-3

CDR3: CASSVQTSIYEQFF
length: 14
D: -
V: TRBV9
J: TRBJ2-1

CDR3: CAIGQGATEAFF
length: 12
D: TRBD1
V: TRBV5-4
J: TRBJ1-1

CDR3: CASSTDRQHMNTEAFF
length: 16
D: -
V: TRBV27
J: TRBJ1-1

CDR3: CASSLGTSGSDETQYF
length: 16
D: TRBD2
V: TRBV7-7
J: TRBJ2-5

CDR3: CASSPQLAEQANEQFF
length: 16
D: TRBD2
V: TRBV27
J: TRBJ2-1

CDR3: CASSEAQGNTGELFF
length: 15
D: -
V: TRBV2
J: TRBJ2-2

CDR3: CASTGWGSTGTDTQYF
length: 16
D: -
V: TRBV28
J: TRBJ2-3

CDR3: CASSQEVVGADTQYF
length: 15
D: -
V: TRBV4-1
J: TRBJ2-3

CDR3: CASRSEGGSTEAFF
length: 14
D: -
V: TRBV6-1
J: TRBJ1-1

CDR3: CASSLDRFSNQPQHF
length: 15
D: -
V: TRBV2
J: TRBJ1-5

CDR3: CATSRELQGAQPQHF
length: 15
D: TRBD1
V: TRBV15
J: TRBJ1-5